This T cell receptor (beta chain) was retrieved from a study of T cells in Graves' hyperthyroidism and ophthalmopathy. Amplified TCR beta CDR3 regions derived from RNA transcripts. First-round RT-PCR of the TCR CDR3 relied on the HTBI primer set. MiXCR, applied by TCRdb to the multiplex PCR reads, yields one record per CDR3 protein. The top ten clones hold more than 7.5% of a sample with about 610,000 distinct CDR3 sequences, more than 45% of them seen once. The study based diagnoses on clinical symptoms, serum thyroxine and TRAb, thyroid ultrasound and orbital computed tomography. The CDR3 totals 12 residues. Germline V lookup: CDR1 SQVTM, CDR2 ANQGSEA. V was pared by 8 bases and J by 3 bases, with 14 bases between.

The TCR originated in a woman under 30 with Graves' hyperthyroidism. The sequencing input was peripheral blood or thyroid tissue (not recorded which). The V and J genes are TRBV29-1 and TRBJ2-7; D might be TRBD1 (5 bases). The CDR3 sequence is CSSLGQGYEQYF. The CDR3, as DNA: TGCAGCAGTTTAGGGCAGGGCTACGAGCAGTACTTC.